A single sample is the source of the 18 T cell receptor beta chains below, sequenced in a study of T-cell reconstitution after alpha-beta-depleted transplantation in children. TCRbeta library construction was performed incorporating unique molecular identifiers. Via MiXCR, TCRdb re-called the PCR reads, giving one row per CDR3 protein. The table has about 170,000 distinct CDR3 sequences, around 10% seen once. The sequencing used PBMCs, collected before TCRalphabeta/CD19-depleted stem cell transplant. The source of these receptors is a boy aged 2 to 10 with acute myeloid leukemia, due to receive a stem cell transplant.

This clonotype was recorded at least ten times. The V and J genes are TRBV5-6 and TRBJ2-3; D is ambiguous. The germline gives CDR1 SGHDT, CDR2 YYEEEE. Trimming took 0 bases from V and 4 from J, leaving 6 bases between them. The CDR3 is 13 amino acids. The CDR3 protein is CASSLDGADTQYF. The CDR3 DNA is TGTGCCAGCAGCTTGGATGGGGCAGATACGCAGTATTTT. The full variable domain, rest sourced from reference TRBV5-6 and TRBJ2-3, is DAGVTQSPTHLIKTRGQQVTLRCSPKSGHDTVSWYQQALGQGPQFIFQYYEEEERQRGNFPDRFSGHQFPNYSSELNVNALLLGDSALYLCASSLDGADTQYFGPGTRLTVL.

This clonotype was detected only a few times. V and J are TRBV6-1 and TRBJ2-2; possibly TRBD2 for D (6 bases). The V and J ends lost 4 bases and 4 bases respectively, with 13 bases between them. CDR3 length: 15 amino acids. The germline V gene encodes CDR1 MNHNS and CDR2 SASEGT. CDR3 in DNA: TGTGCCAGCAGTGGGGGCGGGGTATTCACCGGGGAGCTGTTTTTT. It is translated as CASSGGGVFTGELFF.

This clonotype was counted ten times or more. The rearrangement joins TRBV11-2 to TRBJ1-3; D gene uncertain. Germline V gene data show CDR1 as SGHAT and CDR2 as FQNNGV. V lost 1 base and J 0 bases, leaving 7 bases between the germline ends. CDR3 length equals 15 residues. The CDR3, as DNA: TGTGCCAGCAGCTTAGGCAGGAGCTCTGGAAACACCATATATTTT. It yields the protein CASSLGRSSGNTIYF.

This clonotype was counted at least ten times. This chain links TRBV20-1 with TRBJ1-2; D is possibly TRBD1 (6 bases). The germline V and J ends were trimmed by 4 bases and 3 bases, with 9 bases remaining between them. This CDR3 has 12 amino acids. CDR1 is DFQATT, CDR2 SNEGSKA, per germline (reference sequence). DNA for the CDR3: TGCAGTGCTATACAGGGTGACTATGGCTACACCTTC. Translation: CSAIQGDYGYTF.

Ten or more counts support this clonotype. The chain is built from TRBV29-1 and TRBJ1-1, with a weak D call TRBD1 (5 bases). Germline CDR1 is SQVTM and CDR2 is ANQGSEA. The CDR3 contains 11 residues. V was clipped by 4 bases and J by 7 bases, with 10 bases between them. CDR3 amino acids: CSVARAGEAFF. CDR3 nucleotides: TGCAGCGTTGCCAGGGCCGGTGAAGCTTTCTTT.

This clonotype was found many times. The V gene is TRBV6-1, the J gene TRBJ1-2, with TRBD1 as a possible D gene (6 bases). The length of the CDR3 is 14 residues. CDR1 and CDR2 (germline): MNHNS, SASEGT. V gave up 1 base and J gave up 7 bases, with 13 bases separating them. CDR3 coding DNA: TGTGCCAGCAGTGAAGGAGGGGGGCTCTTTGGCTACACCTTC. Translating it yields CASSEGGGLFGYTF.

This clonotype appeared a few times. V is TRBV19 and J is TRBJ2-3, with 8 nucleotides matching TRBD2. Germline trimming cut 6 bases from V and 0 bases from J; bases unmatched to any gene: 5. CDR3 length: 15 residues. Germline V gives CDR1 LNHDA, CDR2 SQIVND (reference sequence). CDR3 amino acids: CASRTSGTSTDTQYF. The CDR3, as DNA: TGTGCCAGTAGAACTAGCGGAACTAGCACAGATACGCAGTATTTT.

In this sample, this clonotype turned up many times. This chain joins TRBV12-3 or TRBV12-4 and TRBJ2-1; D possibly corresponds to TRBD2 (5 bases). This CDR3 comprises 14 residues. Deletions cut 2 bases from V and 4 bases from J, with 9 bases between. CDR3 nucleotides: TGTGCCAGCAGTTTAATCCGGGGATACAATGAGCAGTTCTTC. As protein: CASSLIRGYNEQFF.

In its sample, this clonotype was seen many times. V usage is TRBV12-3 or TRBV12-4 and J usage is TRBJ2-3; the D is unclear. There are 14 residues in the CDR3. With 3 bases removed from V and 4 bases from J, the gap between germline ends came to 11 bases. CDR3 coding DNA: TGTGCCAGCAGTTTCGCAGACCCAGCAGATACGCAGTATTTT. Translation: CASSFADPADTQYF.

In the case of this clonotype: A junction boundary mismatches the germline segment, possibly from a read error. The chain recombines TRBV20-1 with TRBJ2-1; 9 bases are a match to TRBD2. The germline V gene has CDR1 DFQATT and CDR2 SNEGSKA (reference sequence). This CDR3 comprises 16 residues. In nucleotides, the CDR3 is TGCTGTGCTAGAGGGGGCGGGAGGGCCCCCTACAATGAGCAGTTCTTC. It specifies CCARGGGRAPYNEQFF.

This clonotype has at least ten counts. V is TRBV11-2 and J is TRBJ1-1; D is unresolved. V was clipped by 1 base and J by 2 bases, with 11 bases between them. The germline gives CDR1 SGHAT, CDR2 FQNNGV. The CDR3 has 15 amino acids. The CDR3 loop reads CASSLVAGLNTEAFF. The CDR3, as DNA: TGTGCCAGCAGCTTAGTGGCAGGATTAAACACTGAAGCTTTCTTT.

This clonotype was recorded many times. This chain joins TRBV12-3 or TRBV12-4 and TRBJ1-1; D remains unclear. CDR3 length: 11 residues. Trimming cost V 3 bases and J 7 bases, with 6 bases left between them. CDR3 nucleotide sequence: TGTGCCAGCAGTTTTAGTAATGAAGCTTTCTTT. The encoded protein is CASSFSNEAFF.

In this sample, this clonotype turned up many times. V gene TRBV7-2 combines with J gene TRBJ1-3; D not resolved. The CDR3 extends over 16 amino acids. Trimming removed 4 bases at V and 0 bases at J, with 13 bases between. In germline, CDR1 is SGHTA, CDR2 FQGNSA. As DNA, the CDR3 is TGTGCCAGCAGCTCTATCGACCGAGCCTCTGGAAACACCATATATTTT. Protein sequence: CASSSIDRASGNTIYF.

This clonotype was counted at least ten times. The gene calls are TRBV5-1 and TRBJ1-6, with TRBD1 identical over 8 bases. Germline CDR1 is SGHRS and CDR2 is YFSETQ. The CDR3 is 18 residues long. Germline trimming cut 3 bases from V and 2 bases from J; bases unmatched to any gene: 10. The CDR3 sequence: CASSSSGTGTTYNSPLHF. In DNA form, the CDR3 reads TGCGCCAGCAGCTCGTCAGGGACAGGCACGACCTATAATTCACCCCTCCACTTT.

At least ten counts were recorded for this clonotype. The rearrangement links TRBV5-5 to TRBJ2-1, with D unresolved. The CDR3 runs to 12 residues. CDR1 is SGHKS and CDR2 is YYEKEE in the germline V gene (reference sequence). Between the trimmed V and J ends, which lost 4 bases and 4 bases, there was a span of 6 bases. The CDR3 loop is CASSPRYNEQFF. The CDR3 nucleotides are TGTGCCAGCAGCCCCAGGTACAATGAGCAGTTCTTC. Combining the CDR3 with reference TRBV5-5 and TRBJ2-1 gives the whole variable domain DAGVTQSPTHLIKTRGQQVTLRCSPISGHKSVSWYQQVLGQGPQFIFQYYEKEERGRGNFPDRFSARQFPNYSSELNVNALLLGDSALYLCASSPRYNEQFFGPGTRLTVL.

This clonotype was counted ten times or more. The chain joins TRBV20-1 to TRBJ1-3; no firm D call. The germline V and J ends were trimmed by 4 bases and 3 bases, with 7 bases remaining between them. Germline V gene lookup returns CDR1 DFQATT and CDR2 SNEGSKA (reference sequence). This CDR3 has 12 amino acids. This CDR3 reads CSANSVGNTIYF. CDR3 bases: TGCAGTGCTAATAGCGTTGGAAACACCATATATTTT.

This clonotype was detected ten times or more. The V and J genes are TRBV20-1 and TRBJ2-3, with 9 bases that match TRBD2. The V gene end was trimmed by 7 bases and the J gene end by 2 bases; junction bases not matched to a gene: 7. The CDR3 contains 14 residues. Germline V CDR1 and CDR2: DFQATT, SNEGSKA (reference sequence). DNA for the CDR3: TGCAGTGTCCTGGAGGGACTAGCCACAGATACGCAGTATTTT. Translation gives CSVLEGLATDTQYF.

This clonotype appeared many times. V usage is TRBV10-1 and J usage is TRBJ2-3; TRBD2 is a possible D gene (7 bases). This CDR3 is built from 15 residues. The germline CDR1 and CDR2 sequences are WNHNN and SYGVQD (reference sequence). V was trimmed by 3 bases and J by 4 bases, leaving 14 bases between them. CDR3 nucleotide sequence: TGCGCCAGCAGTGAAATAGGGGGGGCGTCAGATACGCAGTATTTT. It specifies CASSEIGGASDTQYF.